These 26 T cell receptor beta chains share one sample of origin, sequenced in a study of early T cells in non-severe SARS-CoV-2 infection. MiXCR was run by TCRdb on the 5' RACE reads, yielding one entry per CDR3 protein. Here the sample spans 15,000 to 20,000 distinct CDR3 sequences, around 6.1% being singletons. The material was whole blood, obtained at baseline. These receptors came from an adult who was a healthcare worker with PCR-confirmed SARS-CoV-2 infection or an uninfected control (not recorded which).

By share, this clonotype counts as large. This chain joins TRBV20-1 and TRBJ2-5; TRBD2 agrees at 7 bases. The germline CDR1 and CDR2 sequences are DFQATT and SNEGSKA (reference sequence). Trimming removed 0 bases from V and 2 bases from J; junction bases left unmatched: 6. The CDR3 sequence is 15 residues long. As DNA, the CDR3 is TGCAGTGCTAGAGATCCAGCGGGGTTACAAGAGACCCAGTACTTC. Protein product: CSARDPAGLQETQYF.

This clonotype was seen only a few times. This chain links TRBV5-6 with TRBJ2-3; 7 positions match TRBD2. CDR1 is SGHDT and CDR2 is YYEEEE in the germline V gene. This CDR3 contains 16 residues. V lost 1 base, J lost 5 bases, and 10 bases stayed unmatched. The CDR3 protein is CASSLKRGLKGDTQYF. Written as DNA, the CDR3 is TGTGCCAGCAGCTTGAAGCGGGGCCTAAAGGGAGATACGCAGTATTTT. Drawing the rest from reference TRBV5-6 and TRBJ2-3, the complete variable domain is DAGVTQSPTHLIKTRGQQVTLRCSPKSGHDTVSWYQQALGQGPQFIFQYYEEEERQRGNFPDRFSGHQFPNYSSELNVNALLLGDSALYLCASSLKRGLKGDTQYFGPGTRLTVL.

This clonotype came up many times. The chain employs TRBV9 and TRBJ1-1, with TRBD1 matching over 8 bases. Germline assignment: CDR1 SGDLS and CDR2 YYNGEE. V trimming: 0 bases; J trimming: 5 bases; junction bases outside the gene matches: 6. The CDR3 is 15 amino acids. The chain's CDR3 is CASSVASGGETEAFF. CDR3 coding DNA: TGTGCCAGCAGCGTAGCGTCAGGGGGCGAGACTGAAGCTTTCTTT. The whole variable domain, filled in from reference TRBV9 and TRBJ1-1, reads DSGVTQTPKHLITATGQRVTLRCSPRSGDLSVYWYQQSLDQGLQFLIQYYNGEERAKGNILERFSAQQFPDLHSELNLSSLELGDSALYFCASSVASGGETEAFFGQGTRLTVV.

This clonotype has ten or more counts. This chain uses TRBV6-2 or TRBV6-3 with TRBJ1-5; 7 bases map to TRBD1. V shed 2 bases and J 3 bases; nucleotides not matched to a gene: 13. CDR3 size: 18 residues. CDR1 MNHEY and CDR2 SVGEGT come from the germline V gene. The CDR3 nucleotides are TGTGCCAGCAGTTACCCCACAACCGGGACAGCCATCAATCAGCCCCAGCATTTT. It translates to CASSYPTTGTAINQPQHF.

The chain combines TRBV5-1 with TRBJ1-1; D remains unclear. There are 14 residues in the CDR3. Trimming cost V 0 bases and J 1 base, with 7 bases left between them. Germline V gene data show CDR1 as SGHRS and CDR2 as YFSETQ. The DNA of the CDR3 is TGCGCCAGCAGCTTGGACGGCAGGAACACTGAAGCTTTCTTT. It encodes CASSLDGRNTEAFF.

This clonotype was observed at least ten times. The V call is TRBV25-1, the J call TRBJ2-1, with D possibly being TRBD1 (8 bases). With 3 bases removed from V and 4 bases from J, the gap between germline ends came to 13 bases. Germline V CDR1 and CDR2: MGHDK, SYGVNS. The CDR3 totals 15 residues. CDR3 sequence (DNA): TGTGCCAGCAGTGACGACAGGGGAGGGTACAATGAGCAGTTCTTC. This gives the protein CASSDDRGGYNEQFF.

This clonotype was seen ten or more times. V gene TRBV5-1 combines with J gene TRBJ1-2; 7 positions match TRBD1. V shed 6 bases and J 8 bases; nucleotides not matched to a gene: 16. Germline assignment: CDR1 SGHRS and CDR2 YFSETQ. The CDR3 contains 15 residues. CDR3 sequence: CASMIGGQNLGGYTF. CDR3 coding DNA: TGCGCCAGCATGATTGGGGGACAGAACCTTGGCGGCTACACCTTC.

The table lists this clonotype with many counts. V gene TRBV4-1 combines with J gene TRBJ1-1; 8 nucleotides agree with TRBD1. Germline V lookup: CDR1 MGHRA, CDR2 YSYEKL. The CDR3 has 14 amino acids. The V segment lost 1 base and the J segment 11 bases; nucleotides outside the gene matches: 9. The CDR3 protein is CASSQVGTGPWAFF. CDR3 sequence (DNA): TGCGCCAGCAGCCAAGTCGGGACAGGCCCATGGGCTTTCTTT.

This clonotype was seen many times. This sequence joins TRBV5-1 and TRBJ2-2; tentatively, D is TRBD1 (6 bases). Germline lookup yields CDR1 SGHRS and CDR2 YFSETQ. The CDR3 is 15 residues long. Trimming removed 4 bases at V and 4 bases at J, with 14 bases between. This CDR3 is CASSHGQYFTGELFF. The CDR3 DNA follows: TGCGCCAGCAGCCACGGACAGTACTTCACCGGGGAGCTGTTTTTT.

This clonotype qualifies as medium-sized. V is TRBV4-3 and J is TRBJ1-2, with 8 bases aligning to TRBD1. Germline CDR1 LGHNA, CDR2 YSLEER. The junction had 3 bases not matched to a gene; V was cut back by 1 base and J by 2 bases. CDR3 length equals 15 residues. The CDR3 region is CASSQGRQGNYGYTF. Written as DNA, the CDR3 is TGCGCCAGCAGCCAAGGGCGACAGGGGAACTATGGCTACACCTTC.

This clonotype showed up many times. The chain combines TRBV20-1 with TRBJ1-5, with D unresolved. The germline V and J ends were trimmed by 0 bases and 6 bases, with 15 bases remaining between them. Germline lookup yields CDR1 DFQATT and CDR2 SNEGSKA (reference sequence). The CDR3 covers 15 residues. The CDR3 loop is CSARDQTVGAQPQHF. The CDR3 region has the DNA TGCAGTGCTAGAGATCAGACGGTTGGTGCTCAGCCCCAGCATTTT.

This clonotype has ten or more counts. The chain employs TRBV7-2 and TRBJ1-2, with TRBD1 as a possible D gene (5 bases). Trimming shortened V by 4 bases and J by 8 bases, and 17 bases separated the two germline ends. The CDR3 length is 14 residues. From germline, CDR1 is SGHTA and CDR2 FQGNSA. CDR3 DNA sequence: TGTGCCAGCAGCTCTGGGACTGGGGGTTACGGCTACACCTTC. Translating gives CASSSGTGGYGYTF.

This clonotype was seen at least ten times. CDR3 loop: CSATGDRVTDEQFF. In DNA, the CDR3 is TGCAGTGCCACCGGCGATAGGGTTACGGATGAGCAGTTCTTC. This chain uses TRBV20-1 with TRBJ2-1; D is uncertain. This CDR3 has 14 amino acids. Trimming took 6 bases from V and 8 from J, leaving 20 bases between them. The germline CDR1 and CDR2 sequences are DFQATT and SNEGSKA (reference sequence).

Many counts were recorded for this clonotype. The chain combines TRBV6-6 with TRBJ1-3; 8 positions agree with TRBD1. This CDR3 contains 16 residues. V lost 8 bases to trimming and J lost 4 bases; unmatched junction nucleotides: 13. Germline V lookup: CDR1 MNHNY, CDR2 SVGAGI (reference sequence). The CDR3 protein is CASQRQGRPAGNTIYF. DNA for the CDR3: TGTGCCAGCCAGCGACAGGGGCGGCCTGCGGGAAACACCATATATTTT.

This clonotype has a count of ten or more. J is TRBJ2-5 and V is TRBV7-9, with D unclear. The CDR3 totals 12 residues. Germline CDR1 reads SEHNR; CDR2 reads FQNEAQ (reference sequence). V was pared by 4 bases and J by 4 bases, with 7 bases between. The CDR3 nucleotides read TGTGCCAGCAGCTCTCGGCGAGAGACCCAGTACTTC. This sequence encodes CASSSRRETQYF. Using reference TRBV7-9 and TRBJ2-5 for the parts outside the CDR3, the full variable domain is DTGVSQNPRHKITKRGQNVTFRCDPISEHNRLYWYRQTLGQGPEFLTYFQNEAQLEKSRLLSDRFSAERPKGSFSTLEIQRTEQGDSAMYLCASSSRRETQYFGPGTRLLVL.

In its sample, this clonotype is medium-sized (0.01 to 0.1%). Here the CDR3 DNA reads TGCAGTGCTAGACCCTTACAGTCCTACTATGGCTACACCTTC. Protein product: CSARPLQSYYGYTF. This rearrangement joins TRBV20-1 to TRBJ1-2; D is unclear. The CDR3 loop spans 14 amino acids. V was trimmed by 2 bases and J by 3 bases, leaving 13 bases between them. Germline V gives CDR1 DFQATT, CDR2 SNEGSKA (reference sequence).

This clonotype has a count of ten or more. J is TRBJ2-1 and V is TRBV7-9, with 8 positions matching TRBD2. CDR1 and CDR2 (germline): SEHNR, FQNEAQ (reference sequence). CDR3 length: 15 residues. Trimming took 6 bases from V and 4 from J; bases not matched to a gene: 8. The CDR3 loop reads CASSTRGGRYNEQFF. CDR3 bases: TGTGCCAGCAGTACAAGGGGCGGGAGGTACAATGAGCAGTTCTTC.

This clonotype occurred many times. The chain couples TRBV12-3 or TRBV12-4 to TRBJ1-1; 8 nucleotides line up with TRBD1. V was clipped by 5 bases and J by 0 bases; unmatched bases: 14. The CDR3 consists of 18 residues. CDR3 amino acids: CASSPPDRGGGMNTEAFF. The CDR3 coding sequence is TGTGCCAGCAGTCCCCCTGACAGGGGAGGAGGGATGAACACTGAAGCTTTCTTT.

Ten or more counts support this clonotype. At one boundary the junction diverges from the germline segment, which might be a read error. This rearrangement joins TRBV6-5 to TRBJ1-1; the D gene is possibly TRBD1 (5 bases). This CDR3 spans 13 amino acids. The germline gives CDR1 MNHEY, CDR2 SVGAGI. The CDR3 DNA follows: TGTGCCAGCAGTAACCAGGGTTGGGGCAAATCTCTCTTT. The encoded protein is CASSNQGWGKSLF.

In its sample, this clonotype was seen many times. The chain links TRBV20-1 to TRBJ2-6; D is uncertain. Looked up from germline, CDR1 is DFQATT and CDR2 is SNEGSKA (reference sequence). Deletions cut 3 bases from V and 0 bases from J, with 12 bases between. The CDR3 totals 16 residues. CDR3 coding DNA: TGCAGTGCTAGTCCAGGCGCTCCCTCTGGGGCCAACGTCCTGACTTTC. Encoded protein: CSASPGAPSGANVLTF.

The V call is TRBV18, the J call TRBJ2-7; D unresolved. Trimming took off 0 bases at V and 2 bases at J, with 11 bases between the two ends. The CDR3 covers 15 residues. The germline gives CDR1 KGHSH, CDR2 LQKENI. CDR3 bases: TGTGCCAGCTCACCACCAGGCATCCCAACCTACGAGCAGTACTTC. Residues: CASSPPGIPTYEQYF.

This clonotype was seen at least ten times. This CDR3 is CSVIQDFYEQYF. The CDR3 DNA reads as TGCAGCGTTATACAGGACTTCTACGAGCAGTACTTC. The V call is TRBV29-1, the J call TRBJ2-7; D could derive from TRBD1 or TRBD2 (5 bases each). The germline V gene encodes CDR1 SQVTM and CDR2 ANQGSEA. Deletions cut 5 bases from V and 3 bases from J, with 11 bases between. This CDR3 is built from 12 residues.

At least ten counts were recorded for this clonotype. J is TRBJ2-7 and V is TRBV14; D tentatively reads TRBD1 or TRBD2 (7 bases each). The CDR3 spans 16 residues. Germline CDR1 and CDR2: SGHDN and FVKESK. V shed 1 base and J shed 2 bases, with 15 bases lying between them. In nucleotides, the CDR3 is TGTGCCAGCAGCCAAGTCCGCAGGGGGGGAGCCTACGAGCAGTACTTC. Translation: CASSQVRRGGAYEQYF.

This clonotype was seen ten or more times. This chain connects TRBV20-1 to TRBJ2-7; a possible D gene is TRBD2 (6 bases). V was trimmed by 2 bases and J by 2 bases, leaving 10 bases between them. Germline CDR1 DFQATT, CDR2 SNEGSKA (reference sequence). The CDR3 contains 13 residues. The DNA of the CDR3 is TGCAGTGCTAGATCGGGGGAGGCCTACGAGCAGTACTTC. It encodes CSARSGEAYEQYF.

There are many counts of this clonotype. The DNA of the CDR3 is TGTGCCAGCAGCCCCCTGTTGGGGGTTCAGCCCCAGCATTTT. Its protein product is CASSPLLGVQPQHF. V is TRBV7-6 and J is TRBJ1-5, with a tentative D call TRBD1 (5 bases). This CDR3 has 14 amino acids. Trimming removed 5 bases at V and 6 bases at J, with 14 bases between. Germline values: CDR1 SGHVS, CDR2 FNYEAQ.

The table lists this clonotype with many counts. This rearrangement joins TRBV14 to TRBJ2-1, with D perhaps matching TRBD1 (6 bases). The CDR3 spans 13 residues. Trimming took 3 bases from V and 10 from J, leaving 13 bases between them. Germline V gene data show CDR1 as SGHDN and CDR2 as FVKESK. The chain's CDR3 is CASSHYNDREQFF. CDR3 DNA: TGTGCCAGCAGCCATTACAACGACAGGGAGCAGTTCTTC.